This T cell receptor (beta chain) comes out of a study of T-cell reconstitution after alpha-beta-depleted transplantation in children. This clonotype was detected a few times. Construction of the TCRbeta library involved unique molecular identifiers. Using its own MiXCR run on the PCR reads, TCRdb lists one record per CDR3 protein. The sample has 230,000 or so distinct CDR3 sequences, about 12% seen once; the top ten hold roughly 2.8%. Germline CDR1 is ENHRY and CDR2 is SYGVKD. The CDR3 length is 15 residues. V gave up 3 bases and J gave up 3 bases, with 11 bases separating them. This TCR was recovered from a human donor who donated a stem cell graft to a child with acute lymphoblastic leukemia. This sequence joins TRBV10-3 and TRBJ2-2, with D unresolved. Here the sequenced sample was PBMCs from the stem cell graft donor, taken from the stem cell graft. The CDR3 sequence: CAISEEARDTGELFF. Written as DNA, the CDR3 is TGTGCCATCAGTGAAGAAGCGAGAGACACCGGGGAGCTGTTTTTT.